This T cell receptor beta chain was retrieved from a study of T cell responses to AZD1222 COVID-19 vaccine (dated by TCRdb to the early 2020s). Background on the whole study: TCR sequencing was performed for approximately 240 trial participants, of whom 200 to 220 were given two doses of AZD1222 and roughly 25 were given two doses of MenACWY control vaccine. Trial participants were enrolled into age subgroups of 18-55, 56-69 and 70-plus years, which contained about 160, 30 and 59 TCR-sequenced participants, respectively.

The time point label, read with the paper, signifies: about 28 days (+/-7) after the second vaccine dose. AZD1222 recipients with second doses at about 4 weeks or about 12 weeks were pooled, because spike-specific TCR depth and breadth did not differ between schedules. Vaccinee samples came from UK trials COV001 and COV002, including a single-blind randomized controlled phase 2/3 trial of AZD1222 (ChAdOx1 nCoV-19) in healthy adults. For TCRbeta chain sequencing, PBMC samples from trial participants were taken at day 0 and at day 28 after the second dose. Reading from cysteine to phenylalanine, the CDR3 counts 14 amino acids. Only the CDR3 DNA stays, 42 bases, in frame from base 1. Germline trimming amounts to 6 bases on V and 5 bases on J, with 7 as the count of junction bases outside the gene matches. In the germline V gene, CDR1 corresponds to ENHRY and CDR2 to SYGVKD. Beyond this particular receptor, the publication reports: Most participants were white British and females outnumbered males, and the authors suggested that clonal diversity may have been underestimated. Conclusions about previously exposed vaccinees are limited, since just a handful of AZD1222 recipients were seropositive for SARS-CoV-2 at baseline. The vaccine-associated CD4 TCRs covered the entire spike protein, and the dominant responses fell in regions 160-218 and 743-854. Because no day 14 peak-response samples were available, the repertoires could be characterized only after the peak T cell response. After two AZD1222 doses, both the breadth and the depth of spike-specific TCRs were significantly higher than at day 0 and than in MenACWY recipients. The 56-69-year group was small, and its depth increase did not reach significance, likely because of low power. Reportedly, close to half of the unique spike-specific TCRs recognized epitopes lying outside the regions that are mutated in the B.1.351 and B.1.1.7 variants.

The CDR3 regions of human TCRbeta chains were analyzed by immunosequencing. In the source study's methods: TCRs in the repertoires were compared against a reference library of SARS-CoV-2-specific TCRs that had been generated with the MIRA antigen-specificity platform. Breadth was defined as the fraction of unique TCRs that were SARS-CoV-2-associated, and depth was defined as the fraction of total T cells that were SARS-CoV-2-associated. Each spike-specific TCR was assigned to its reactive spike region and to a CD4 or CD8 class using the MIRA data. Log10-transformed breadth and depth values were compared by one-way ANOVA with Sidak's multiple comparisons tests. Held by TCRdb, this immuneACCESS table contains in-frame sequences only and omits some clones. Under half of the omission traces to an unresolved V gene where checked; the cause of the rest is unknown. The DNA was the basis for D and trimming; V, J and clone size are from that table. The table for this sample lists around 150,000 clones; about 92% of them were counted only once. The top ten clones comprise around 1% of the sample.

About this clone itself: Its antigen has not been determined. No base quality values were provided; no much bigger clone lies one nucleotide off.

The sequence joins TRBV10-3 to TRBJ1-1; 9 bases in the junction line up with TRBD1. The specimen comprised peripheral blood, sampled 28 days after the second AZD1222 dose. This TCR was recovered from an adult who received the AZD1222 COVID-19 vaccine. This receptor has the CDR3 CAIRGTGTSTEAFF. The DNA reads TGTGCCATCAGGGGGACAGGGACCTCGACTGAAGCTTTCTTT.